This T cell receptor beta chain was profiled in a study of persistence of HIV-infected CD4 T cells. A remark on this clone: What it recognizes is unknown.

Overlapping HIV-1 Gag 15-mer peptides at about 1 ug per peptide per mL were used. CD40L/CD69 double-negative CD45RO-high memory CD4+ T cells were collected. This was the immunoSEQ version 4 assay in survey mode. The data were produced by immunoSEQ multiplex PCR, yet TCRdb's version contains in-frame clones alone and is incomplete. Of about 60,000 clones listed, 65% to 80% are singletons. The specimen was CD4+ T cells sorted from PBMCs after approximately 19-hour stimulation, collected from a patient who received antiretroviral therapy. This sequence originates from an adult man with HIV who was CMV-seropositive.

The CDR3 DNA reads as TGTGCCAGCACCTTCCAACAGGGCGGAACCGGGGAGCTGTTTTTT. Encoded protein: CASTFQQGGTGELFF. The gene calls are TRBV6-5 and TRBJ2-2; perhaps TRBD1 as D (6 bases). V lost 7 bases and J 5 bases, leaving 17 bases between the germline ends. The length of the CDR3 is 15 residues. Germline-derived CDR1 and CDR2 are MNHEY and SVGAGI.